The present T cell receptor beta chain was sequenced within a study of T cell changes during pregnancy in multiple sclerosis. V dropped 6 bases and J dropped 7 bases, with 13 bases sitting between them. The CDR3 has 13 residues. CDR1 and CDR2 (germline): LNHDA, SQIVND (reference sequence). Using immunoSEQ multiplex PCR, the repertoire was profiled, and TCRdb retains in-frame clones only, with some absent. The table includes about 28,000 clones, 90% to 95% detected once. The material sequenced was CD4+ T cells from peripheral blood mononuclear cells, taken after pregnancy. The receptor was derived from a female donor with multiple sclerosis, enrolled in a pregnancy study. This rearrangement joins TRBV19 to TRBJ1-5, with D uncertain. For the CDR3, the DNA is TGTGCCAGTAGACAGCAGTACGAGCAGCCCCAGCATTTT. This codes for CASRQQYEQPQHF.